One sample yielded the 30 T cell receptor beta chains listed below, sequenced in a study of post-analysis software for immune sequencing data. Findings and caveats of the study: Controls showed lower frequencies than patients for roughly five TRBV segments, and TRBV5-6, TRBV5-1 and TRBV20-1 were among these.

Unique molecular identifiers had been added to the TCR beta cDNA libraries. TCRdb recomputed calls from the PCR reads with MiXCR, one row per CDR3 protein. This sample has roughly 430,000 distinct CDR3 sequences, with approximately 42% found just once. The antigens these receptors bind are not known. The sequencing input was blood. The receptors here all came from a girl between 2 and 10 years old with multiple sclerosis.

This rearrangement joins TRBV18 to TRBJ2-7, with 8 bases matching TRBD1. Trimming took 3 bases from V and 5 from J; bases not matched to a gene: 6. The CDR3 runs 14 residues. Germline lookup yields CDR1 KGHSH and CDR2 LQKENI. CDR3 DNA sequence: TGTGCCAGCTCACCTAGGACAGGGACCAACGAGCAGTACTTC. Translating gives CASSPRTGTNEQYF.

This clonotype was counted only a few times. This chain uses TRBV24-1 with TRBJ2-5, with D perhaps TRBD2 (5 bases). The ends were cut back, 5 bases at V and 2 bases at J, with 14 bases in the middle. This CDR3 has 15 residues. Germline assignment: CDR1 KGHDR and CDR2 SFDVKD. In DNA form, the CDR3 reads TGTGCCACCAGTGCCGCCGGGGTCTCTCAAGAGACCCAGTACTTC. It specifies CATSAAGVSQETQYF.

This chain links TRBV20-1 with TRBJ2-4, with D possibly TRBD2 on 7 matching bases. Trimming took 6 bases from V and 0 from J, leaving 24 bases between them. Germline V gene data show CDR1 as DFQATT and CDR2 as SNEGSKA (reference sequence). CDR3 length equals 18 residues. This CDR3 reads CSAPGWQGGGLAKNIQYF. CDR3 bases: TGCAGTGCGCCTGGGTGGCAAGGGGGGGGTTTAGCCAAAAACATTCAGTACTTC.

This clonotype came up a few times. The V and J genes are TRBV7-3 and TRBJ2-7; D tentatively fits TRBD1 or TRBD2 (5 bases each). The CDR3 consists of 14 residues. Trimming shortened V by 6 bases and J by 0 bases, and 12 bases separated the two germline ends. The germline CDR1 and CDR2 sequences are SGHTA and FQGTGA. The CDR3 DNA reads TGTGCCAGCAGGTCCGGGGCAGCCTCCTACGAGCAGTACTTC. This gives the protein CASRSGAASYEQYF.

V and J are TRBV11-2 and TRBJ2-3, with D uncertain. CDR1 and CDR2 (germline): SGHAT, FQNNGV. The CDR3 loop spans 13 amino acids. V was pared by 9 bases and J by 2 bases, with 12 bases between. This CDR3 reads CASTTSSTDTQYF. CDR3 in DNA: TGTGCCAGTACTACGAGCTCCACAGATACGCAGTATTTT. The whole variable domain, remainder taken from reference TRBV11-2 and TRBJ2-3, is EAGVAQSPRYKIIEKRQSVAFWCNPISGHATLYWYQQILGQGPKLLIQFQNNGVVDDSQLPKDRFSAERLKGVDSTLKIQPAKLEDSAVYLCASTTSSTDTQYFGPGTRLTVL.

The V and J genes are TRBV4-3 and TRBJ2-1; 9 nucleotides match TRBD2. The junction had 6 bases not matched to a gene; V was cut back by 1 base and J by 5 bases. Looked up from germline, CDR1 is LGHNA and CDR2 is YSLEER. The CDR3 spans 16 residues. CDR3 bases: TGCGCCAGCAGCCAAGTGGGCGGGAGGGCCCACAATGAGCAGTTCTTC. Amino acids: CASSQVGGRAHNEQFF.

This clonotype was observed a handful of times. V gene TRBV29-1 combines with J gene TRBJ1-5; a possible D gene is TRBD1 (6 bases). V lost 5 bases and J 5 bases, leaving 13 bases between the germline ends. The CDR3 contains 13 residues. Germline V CDR1 and CDR2: SQVTM, ANQGSEA. CDR3 sequence: CSVLIQGDQPQHF. As DNA, the CDR3 is TGCAGCGTTTTAATACAGGGTGATCAGCCCCAGCATTTT.

The chain couples TRBV7-9 to TRBJ1-2; TRBD1 aligns across 9 bases. CDR1 and CDR2 from the germline V gene are SEHNR and FQNEAQ (reference sequence). The CDR3 contains 14 residues. Unmatched junction bases numbered 7, after V lost 5 bases and J lost 6 bases. CDR3 region: CASSDERDRDGYTF. Written as DNA, the CDR3 is TGTGCCAGCAGCGACGAACGGGACAGGGATGGCTACACCTTC.

The chain has TRBV18 and TRBJ2-5, with D possibly matching TRBD2 (5 bases). The CDR3 loop spans 16 amino acids. V was pared by 3 bases and J by 11 bases, with 25 bases between. Looked up from germline, CDR1 is KGHSH and CDR2 is LQKENI. As DNA, the CDR3 is TGTGCCAGCTCACCTCTGGAGGTTCGGTGGAACAATGAGCAGTACTTC. Residues: CASSPLEVRWNNEQYF.

In DNA form, the CDR3 reads TGTGCCAGCATAAGAGACAGGGGGGGAAAGACCCAGTACTTC. The encoded protein is CASIRDRGGKTQYF. The chain links TRBV12-3 or TRBV12-4 to TRBJ2-5; 9 bases align to TRBD1. The CDR3 has 14 residues. The J segment lost 6 bases and the V segment lost 7 bases, leaving 9 bases of the junction unmatched.

This sequence joins TRBV5-1 and TRBJ2-7, with D tentatively TRBD1 or TRBD2 (5 bases each). CDR3 length: 16 residues. Germline loops: CDR1 SGHRS, CDR2 YFSETQ. Trimming stripped 0 bases from V and 7 bases from J, with 20 bases between. The CDR3 DNA is TGCGCCAGCAGCTTGGGCCGGGACCGCGTAAACAATGAGCAGTACTTC. Its protein is CASSLGRDRVNNEQYF.

This clonotype turned up a few times. This rearrangement joins TRBV5-8 to TRBJ1-1, with D unclear. Germline values: CDR1 SGHTS, CDR2 YDEGEE. V lost 3 bases and J 5 bases, leaving 11 bases between the germline ends. The CDR3 is 13 amino acids. The CDR3 nucleotides are TGTGCCAGCAGCTATATCCGAGGGACTGAAGCTTTCTTT. Protein product: CASSYIRGTEAFF.

The V and J genes are TRBV7-6 and TRBJ2-3; perhaps TRBD2 as D (5 bases). This CDR3 contains 14 residues. Deletions cut 2 bases from V and 4 bases from J, with 10 bases between. The germline V gene encodes CDR1 SGHVS and CDR2 FNYEAQ. CDR3 amino acids: CASSLRPGSDTQYF. The CDR3 DNA sequence: TGTGCCAGCAGCTTACGCCCGGGATCAGATACGCAGTATTTT.

The CDR3 protein is CASSPRDERSYNEQFF. The CDR3 DNA sequence: TGCGCCAGCAGCCCCCGGGACGAACGCTCCTACAATGAGCAGTTCTTC. The chain employs TRBV5-1 and TRBJ2-1; D might be TRBD1 or TRBD2, each matching 5 bases. Germline lookup yields CDR1 SGHRS and CDR2 YFSETQ. The CDR3 runs 16 residues. The V end was cut by 4 bases, the J end by 0 bases, with 14 bases between.

This clonotype has only a few counts. The chain has TRBV4-2 and TRBJ2-5, with 7 bases fitting TRBD2. The V gene's germline CDR1 is LGHNA and CDR2 YNFKEQ. The CDR3 loop spans 12 amino acids. After removal of 0 bases from V and 11 bases from J, the junction contained 3 bases not matched to a gene. The CDR3 spells CASSQDGREQYF. The CDR3 DNA is TGTGCCAGCAGCCAAGATGGGAGGGAGCAGTACTTC.

CDR3 sequence (DNA): TGTGCCAGCAGTTCGGGACAGCGGAACACTGAAGCTTTCTTT. Translating it yields CASSSGQRNTEAFF. This sequence joins TRBV28 and TRBJ1-1, with 7 bases aligning to TRBD1. The CDR3 consists of 14 residues. Germline V CDR1 and CDR2: MDHEN, SYDVKM. V shed 4 bases, J shed 1 base, and the junction held 3 bases outside the gene matches.

V is TRBV12-3 or TRBV12-4 and J is TRBJ2-3; D is undetermined. V was clipped by 7 bases and J by 3 bases, with 14 bases between them. The CDR3 contains 14 residues. The CDR3 loop reads CASKEGIPTDTQYF. The CDR3 nucleotides read TGTGCCAGCAAGGAAGGGATCCCGACAGATACGCAGTATTTT.

The V gene is TRBV28, the J gene TRBJ2-5, with unresolved D. Deletions cut 3 bases from V and 4 bases from J, with 15 bases between. The CDR3 consists of 15 residues. CDR1 and CDR2 from the germline V gene are MDHEN and SYDVKM. Written as DNA, the CDR3 is TGTGCCAGCAGTTTGTGGCAGTTCTCCCGAGAGACCCAGTACTTC. Translation: CASSLWQFSRETQYF.

This clonotype has a handful of counts. The chain links TRBV9 to TRBJ2-7, with 7 nucleotides matching TRBD2. CDR1 SGDLS and CDR2 YYNGEE come from the germline V gene. The trim removed 0 bases at V and 3 bases at J, leaving 3 bases unmatched. The CDR3 loop spans 14 amino acids. The CDR3 DNA reads as TGTGCCAGCAGCGTAGACCAGCGGGACTACGAGCAGTACTTC. Amino acids: CASSVDQRDYEQYF.

J is TRBJ2-7 and V is TRBV20-1; 9 bases match TRBD2. The CDR3 length is 17 residues. V dropped 0 bases and J dropped 2; count of bases not matched to a gene: 11. Germline CDR1 is DFQATT and CDR2 is SNEGSKA (reference sequence). The CDR3 protein is CSARDSLAGKSTYEQYF. In DNA form, the CDR3 reads TGCAGTGCTAGAGATAGCCTAGCGGGAAAAAGTACCTACGAGCAGTACTTC.

This clonotype was picked up a small number of times. The chain uses TRBV7-2 and TRBJ2-7, with D maybe TRBD2 (7 bases). This CDR3 contains 15 residues. Germline-derived CDR1 and CDR2 are SGHTA and FQGNSA. The germline V and J ends were trimmed by 5 bases and 4 bases, with 18 bases remaining between them. CDR3 region: CASSIEGVGGYEQYF. CDR3 nucleotides: TGTGCCAGCAGCATAGAGGGGGTCGGGGGGTACGAGCAGTACTTC.

The table lists this clonotype with a few counts. The chain links TRBV4-1 to TRBJ2-7, with 9 bases aligning to TRBD1. The CDR3 spans 15 residues. Trimming cost V 3 bases and J 5 bases; bases outside gene matches: 8. CDR1 and CDR2 (germline): MGHRA, YSYEKL. The CDR3 loop is CASSQGTGTVHEQYF. CDR3 coding DNA: TGCGCCAGCAGCCAGGGGACAGGGACGGTCCACGAGCAGTACTTC.

The CDR3 region has the DNA TGCAGTGCTACCGGGGATAATCAGCCCCAGCATTTT. It specifies CSATGDNQPQHF. The genes are TRBV20-1 and TRBJ1-5; D not certain. CDR3 length: 12 residues. Germline CDR1 reads DFQATT; CDR2 reads SNEGSKA (reference sequence). The ends were cut back, 4 bases at V and 4 bases at J, with 8 bases in the middle.

The rearrangement uses TRBV10-3 and TRBJ2-1; the match to TRBD2 covers 14 bases. Trimming removed 9 bases from V and 5 bases from J; junction bases left unmatched: 9. The V gene's germline CDR1 is ENHRY and CDR2 SYGVKD. The CDR3 contains 16 residues. This CDR3 reads CAMSSGLAGGNNEQFF. The CDR3 bases are TGTGCCATGAGTTCAGGACTAGCGGGAGGTAACAATGAGCAGTTCTTC.

This clonotype was observed a few times. The chain is built from TRBV20-1 and TRBJ2-1; TRBD2 is a possible D gene (5 bases). The CDR3 runs to 12 residues. CDR1 DFQATT and CDR2 SNEGSKA come from the germline V gene (reference sequence). Trimming pared 4 bases from V and 2 bases from J, leaving 6 bases between. The CDR3 sequence: CSAKAAYNEQFF. DNA of the CDR3: TGCAGTGCTAAAGCGGCCTACAATGAGCAGTTCTTC.

The CDR3 DNA reads as TGTGCCAGCAGCTTAACTACAGGATCTTCCTACGAGCAGTACTTC. It yields the protein CASSLTTGSSYEQYF. V and J are TRBV7-3 and TRBJ2-7; the D gene is possibly TRBD1 (5 bases). The V end lost 0 bases, the J end lost 1 base, and 10 bases lay between the germline ends. Germline CDR1 and CDR2: SGHTA and FQGTGA. CDR3 length: 15 amino acids.

This clonotype was detected only a few times. V is TRBV5-1 and J is TRBJ2-5; TRBD1 matches at 7 bases. The CDR3 covers 13 residues. Germline CDR1 reads SGHRS; CDR2 reads YFSETQ. V lost 7 bases, J lost 2 bases, and 5 bases stayed unmatched. In DNA form, the CDR3 reads TGCGCCAGCGGGACAGACGTTCAAGAGACCCAGTACTTC. This gives the protein CASGTDVQETQYF.

The CDR3 reads CASSSLRWDKEAYEQYF. The CDR3 nucleotides are TGTGCCAGCAGCTCCTTGAGGTGGGACAAGGAGGCCTACGAGCAGTACTTC. V is TRBV7-8 and J is TRBJ2-7, with D perhaps matching TRBD1 (6 bases). CDR3 length: 17 residues. V was trimmed by 4 bases and J by 2 bases, leaving 21 bases between them. Per germline, CDR1 SGHVS and CDR2 FQNEAQ.

The chain uses TRBV9 and TRBJ2-1; D gene uncertain. Trimming left V 1 base short and J 4 bases short, with 9 bases between. The CDR3 is 14 amino acids. In germline, CDR1 is SGDLS, CDR2 YYNGEE. CDR3 in amino acids: CASSVWSGYNEQFF. The CDR3 DNA is TGTGCCAGCAGCGTATGGTCCGGGTACAATGAGCAGTTCTTC.

The chain carries TRBV20-1 and TRBJ1-5; no definite D call. CDR1 is DFQATT, CDR2 SNEGSKA, per germline (reference sequence). The CDR3 spans 12 residues. V was shortened by 6 bases and J by 0 bases, with 6 bases between the two germline ends. DNA for the CDR3: TGCAGTGCCACAATTAGCAATCAGCCCCAGCATTTT. Protein sequence: CSATISNQPQHF.